The entry that follows covers one T cell receptor (beta chain) sequence. The entry originates in a study of blood T cell repertoires in COVID-19. Study overall: The analysed material was cDNA or gDNA that came from T cells, B-cell-depleted T cells, or PBMCs.

Assay: immunoSEQ multiplex PCR; the TCRdb copy retains only in-frame clones and omits some. The profile covers about 490,000 clones, with approximately 83% appearing a single time and about 3.2% taken by the ten largest. There are 15 residues in the CDR3. J lost 5 bases, V lost 6 bases, and 9 bases had no gene match. Germline V gene sequence: CDR1 MDHEN, CDR2 SYDVKM. The receptor comes from a human donor in a cohort sampled during active COVID-19. The J gene is TRBJ1-1, the V gene TRBV28; 10 positions agree with TRBD1. Sequencing used peripheral blood. The CDR3 loop is CASSTSGTGDTEAFF. The DNA of the CDR3 is TGTGCCAGCAGCACCTCCGGGACAGGGGATACTGAAGCTTTCTTT.